This T cell receptor (beta chain) was captured in a study of T cells expressing NK-cell markers. Germline V lookup: CDR1 LNHDA, CDR2 SQIVND (reference sequence). The CDR3 spans 11 residues. The cDNA for TCR beta came from 5'RACE template switching with UMIs. With the 5' RACE reads reprocessed, TCRdb shows one record per CDR3 protein and no DNA. The sample table sets out roughly 420,000 distinct CDR3 sequences. The chain employs TRBV19 and TRBJ2-2. The specimen was blood T cells: a sorted CD56 or NKG2C T cell subset, CD4+ or CD8+ T cells, or bulk PBMC T cells (not recorded which). This TCR came from a woman aged 18 to 75 in good health. This CDR3 is CASTTTGELFF.